This entry lists 30 T cell receptor beta chains sequenced from one sample in a study of T cell responses to AZD1222 COVID-19 vaccine. This table comes from immunoSEQ multiplex PCR, and its TCRdb copy is limited to in-frame clones, with some not included. The repertoire holds some 130,000 clones, with approximately 85% as singletons. The specimen comprised peripheral blood, sampled on day 0 of AZD1222 vaccination. These receptors were taken from an adult in good health.

The genes are TRBV18 and TRBJ2-5; D gene uncertain. CDR1 is KGHSH and CDR2 is LQKENI in the germline V gene. The length of the CDR3 is 14 residues. Between the trimmed V and J ends, which lost 3 bases and 1 base, there was a span of 9 bases. Here the CDR3 reads CASSPSAGQETQYF. Here the CDR3 DNA reads TGTGCCAGCTCACCTTCCGCCGGCCAAGAGACCCAGTACTTC. The full variable domain, its missing parts supplied by reference TRBV18 and TRBJ2-5, is NAGVMQNPRHLVRRRGQEARLRCSPMKGHSHVYWYRQLPEEGLKFMVYLQKENIIDESGMPKERFSAEFPKEGPSILRIQQVVRGDSAAYFCASSPSAGQETQYFGPGTRLLVL.

The V gene is TRBV6-5, the J gene TRBJ1-5; a possible D gene is TRBD1 (5 bases). The CDR3 is 14 amino acids. In germline, CDR1 is MNHEY, CDR2 SVGAGI. V lost 4 bases and J lost 7, with 14 bases in between. The CDR3 region has the DNA TGTGCCAGCAGTTCCCCCTATCGGGGCCAGCCCCAGCATTTT. Its translation: CASSSPYRGQPQHF.

The chain has TRBV7-9 and TRBJ1-2, with D uncertain. The V gene lost 1 base and the J gene lost 3 bases, with 12 bases spanning the gap. The CDR3 covers 15 residues. Per the germline V gene, CDR1 is SEHNR and CDR2 is FQNEAQ (reference sequence). CDR3 amino acids: CASSLETIRYYGYTF. The CDR3 DNA reads TGTGCCAGCAGCTTAGAGACCATCCGGTACTATGGCTACACCTTC.

The chain combines TRBV4-1 with TRBJ2-4; D remains unclear. CDR3 length: 15 residues. CDR1 MGHRA and CDR2 YSYEKL come from the germline V gene. Trimming took 3 bases from V and 0 from J, leaving 9 bases between them. Here the CDR3 reads CASSHLQLAKNIQYF. The CDR3 DNA reads as TGCGCCAGCAGCCATTTACAGCTAGCCAAAAACATTCAGTACTTC.

This chain joins TRBV19 and TRBJ1-1; TRBD1 agrees at 9 bases. Germline assignment: CDR1 LNHDA and CDR2 SQIVND (reference sequence). This CDR3 is built from 19 residues. The ends lost 8 bases at V and 1 base at J; junction bases unmatched: 20. The CDR3 sequence is CASSLLIYRGRKQNTEAFF. CDR3 coding DNA: TGTGCCAGTTCGCTGTTGATATACAGGGGGCGAAAACAGAACACTGAAGCTTTCTTT.

The CDR3 sequence: CASSLQGANTEAFF. Written as DNA, the CDR3 is TGCGCCAGCAGCTTGCAGGGGGCGAACACTGAAGCTTTCTTT. This chain connects TRBV5-1 to TRBJ1-1; 8 positions agree with TRBD1. J was trimmed by 1 base and V by 1 base; bases with no gene match: 0. The V gene's germline CDR1 is SGHRS and CDR2 YFSETQ. This CDR3 spans 14 amino acids.

The rearrangement uses TRBV19 and TRBJ2-6, with D perhaps TRBD1 (5 bases). The CDR3 runs to 16 residues. V was shortened by 6 bases and J by 3 bases, with 15 bases between the two germline ends. The germline V gene encodes CDR1 LNHDA and CDR2 SQIVND (reference sequence). The CDR3: CASRGQELGGANVLTF. The CDR3 bases are TGTGCCAGTAGGGGGCAGGAGCTAGGTGGGGCCAACGTCCTGACTTTC.

This chain links TRBV7-8 with TRBJ2-7; 9 bases agree with TRBD1. Germline V lookup: CDR1 SGHVS, CDR2 FQNEAQ. The CDR3 spans 14 residues. V lost 4 bases, J lost 5 bases, and 6 bases stayed unmatched. This CDR3 is CASSYGTGGDEQYF. CDR3 coding DNA: TGTGCCAGCAGCTACGGTACAGGGGGCGACGAGCAGTACTTC.

This clone appeared once. V and J are TRBV6-5 and TRBJ2-7, with TRBD1 matching 7 bases. Germline V lookup: CDR1 MNHEY, CDR2 SVGAGI. The CDR3 is made up of 15 amino acids. J gave up 2 bases and V 6 bases, and 10 bases lay outside the gene matches. The CDR3 spells CASRDRVTMAYEQYF. The CDR3 DNA sequence: TGTGCCAGCAGAGACAGGGTGACAATGGCCTACGAGCAGTACTTC.

The chain recombines TRBV7-7 with TRBJ2-5; TRBD2 matches 9 bases. Germline lookup yields CDR1 SSHAT and CDR2 FNYEAQ (reference sequence). Trimming at V came to 3 bases and at J to 4 bases, leaving 3 bases not matched to a gene. The CDR3 totals 14 residues. The CDR3 DNA reads as TGTGCCAGCAGCTTCGCGGGGGGGTCAGAGACCCAGTACTTC. Its translation: CASSFAGGSETQYF. Variable domain in full (rest from reference TRBV7-7 and TRBJ2-5): GAGVSQSPRYKVTKRGQDVTLRCDPISSHATLYWYQQALGQGPEFLTYFNYEAQPDKSGLPSDRFSAERPEGSISTLTIQRTEQRDSAMYRCASSFAGGSETQYFGPGTRLLVL.

This clone was observed once. This rearrangement joins TRBV6-5 to TRBJ1-2, with D uncertain. Per germline, CDR1 MNHEY and CDR2 SVGAGI. V dropped 0 bases and J dropped 4 bases, with 9 bases sitting between them. The CDR3 has 14 amino acids. The CDR3 loop reads CASSYSVFPYGYTF. CDR3 nucleotides: TGTGCCAGCAGTTACTCGGTTTTTCCCTATGGCTACACCTTC.

The chain links TRBV10-3 to TRBJ2-1; 9 positions match TRBD1. This CDR3 spans 14 amino acids. The V gene end was trimmed by 5 bases and the J gene end by 9 bases; junction bases not matched to a gene: 8. CDR1 and CDR2 from the germline V gene are ENHRY and SYGVKD. The CDR3 sequence: CAISPGQGFSEQFF. CDR3 coding DNA: TGTGCCATCAGTCCGGGACAGGGTTTTAGTGAGCAGTTCTTC.

The rearrangement uses TRBV7-9 and TRBJ2-5; D call uncertain. CDR3 size: 13 residues. Germline values: CDR1 SEHNR, CDR2 FQNEAQ (reference sequence). Trimming shortened V by 5 bases and J by 5 bases, and 12 bases separated the two germline ends. The CDR3 region has the DNA TGTGCCAGCAGCCCATCCCCCCACGAGACCCAGTACTTC. It translates to CASSPSPHETQYF.

This sequence joins TRBV5-8 and TRBJ1-2; D gene uncertain. In germline, CDR1 is SGHTS, CDR2 YDEGEE. Trimming stripped 0 bases from V and 3 bases from J, with 12 bases between. The CDR3 covers 15 residues. The CDR3 bases are TGTGCCAGCAGCTTGGTCTGGGTTGAAGACTATGGCTACACCTTC. Protein: CASSLVWVEDYGYTF. The full variable domain, in which reference TRBV5-8 and TRBJ1-2 provide the parts outside the CDR3, is EAGVTQSPTHLIKTRGQQATLRCSPISGHTSVYWYQQALGLGLQFLLWYDEGEERNRGNFPPRFSGRQFPNYSSELNVNALELEDSALYLCASSLVWVEDYGYTFGSGTRLTVV.

This chain connects TRBV7-2 to TRBJ2-5; 10 bases are a match to TRBD2. Unmatched junction bases numbered 9, after V lost 3 bases and J lost 5 bases. Germline assignment: CDR1 SGHTA and CDR2 FQGNSA. The CDR3 is 16 amino acids. CDR3 coding DNA: TGTGCCAGCAGCTTGACCCTAGCGGGGGCCTGGGAGACCCAGTACTTC. Protein: CASSLTLAGAWETQYF.

The chain is built from TRBV5-6 and TRBJ1-4; no firm D call. CDR1 and CDR2 (germline): SGHDT, YYEEEE. V was shortened by 0 bases and J by 8 bases, with 8 bases between the two germline ends. The CDR3 runs 13 residues. The CDR3 loop reads CASSLGEKEKLFF. Here the CDR3 DNA reads TGTGCCAGCAGCTTGGGGGAGAAAGAAAAACTGTTTTTT.

This chain links TRBV5-1 with TRBJ1-2; D not certain. V was pared by 5 bases and J by 6 bases, with 20 bases between. The CDR3 spans 15 residues. Per the germline V gene, CDR1 is SGHRS and CDR2 is YFSETQ. The CDR3: CASRPEMKFEDGYTF. The CDR3 coding sequence is TGCGCCAGCAGGCCTGAAATGAAATTTGAAGATGGCTACACCTTC.

This rearrangement joins TRBV24-1 to TRBJ1-2, with 8 bases fitting TRBD1. Trimming at V came to 9 bases and at J to 3 bases, leaving 11 bases not matched to a gene. In germline, CDR1 is KGHDR, CDR2 SFDVKD. This CDR3 has 15 residues. CDR3 protein: CATYGETGEDYGYTF. CDR3 in DNA: TGTGCCACCTACGGGGAGACAGGGGAGGACTATGGCTACACCTTC.

J is TRBJ2-7 and V is TRBV14; D may be TRBD1 (7 bases). Germline V gene sequence: CDR1 SGHDN, CDR2 FVKESK. Trimming stripped 1 base from V and 4 bases from J, with 14 bases between. The CDR3 extends over 15 amino acids. The DNA for the CDR3 is TGTGCCAGCAGCCAAGGACAGGGAGGATGGTACGAGCAGTACTTC. Its protein product is CASSQGQGGWYEQYF.

The chain is built from TRBV5-1 and TRBJ2-1, with a tentative D call TRBD1 (5 bases). Trimming shortened V by 1 base and J by 7 bases, and 18 bases separated the two germline ends. The CDR3 runs to 16 residues. Germline CDR1 SGHRS, CDR2 YFSETQ. In DNA, the CDR3 is TGCGCCAGCAGCTTGTTGAGAAGGGGAAGTGGGAATGAGCAGTTCTTC. It encodes CASSLLRRGSGNEQFF.

The V and J genes are TRBV24-1 and TRBJ1-5; 8 bases map to TRBD1. V lost 5 bases to trimming and J lost 5 bases; unmatched junction nucleotides: 1. The CDR3 length is 13 residues. The germline V gene encodes CDR1 KGHDR and CDR2 SFDVKD. This CDR3 reads CATSGQGYQPQHF. The CDR3 DNA sequence: TGTGCCACCAGTGGACAGGGGTATCAGCCCCAGCATTTT.

The chain couples TRBV7-6 to TRBJ1-3, with 8 positions matching TRBD1. V dropped 1 base and J dropped 0; count of bases not matched to a gene: 8. The CDR3 is 18 residues long. Germline V gene lookup returns CDR1 SGHVS and CDR2 FNYEAQ. The CDR3 here is CASSLVREDRDSGNTIYF. As DNA, the CDR3 is TGTGCCAGCAGCTTAGTACGCGAGGACAGGGACTCTGGAAACACCATATATTTT.

This clone appeared once. The V call is TRBV12-3 or TRBV12-4, the J call TRBJ1-2; a possible D gene is TRBD1 (5 bases). The CDR3 has 12 amino acids. V lost 6 bases, J lost 6 bases, and 11 bases lay in between. The CDR3 sequence: CASSGTPNGYTF. The CDR3 region has the DNA TGTGCCAGCAGCGGGACTCCCAATGGCTACACCTTC.

The rearrangement uses TRBV7-3 and TRBJ1-1; D gene uncertain. Germline CDR1 SGHTA, CDR2 FQGTGA. The CDR3 is 16 amino acids. V was shortened by 2 bases and J by 1 base, with 14 bases between the two germline ends. The CDR3 is CASSLGGRTTNTEAFF. In nucleotides, the CDR3 is TGTGCCAGCAGCTTAGGCGGGCGGACCACGAACACTGAAGCTTTCTTT.

The chain has TRBV2 and TRBJ1-5; the D is unclear. Per the germline V gene, CDR1 is SNHLY and CDR2 is FYNNEI. This CDR3 has 16 residues. V was cut by 1 base and J by 2 bases, with 12 bases left in between. CDR3 region: CASSEVDGQRNQPQHF. The CDR3 region has the DNA TGTGCCAGCAGTGAAGTAGACGGGCAGCGCAATCAGCCCCAGCATTTT.

V and J are TRBV9 and TRBJ1-4; perhaps TRBD1 as D (5 bases). The ends were cut back, 0 bases at V and 0 bases at J, with 9 bases in the middle. This CDR3 is built from 16 residues. Germline assignment: CDR1 SGDLS and CDR2 YYNGEE. CDR3 nucleotide sequence: TGTGCCAGCAGCGTAGGAGGGGCCGCAACTAATGAAAAACTGTTTTTT. Protein product: CASSVGGAATNEKLFF.

V is TRBV27 and J is TRBJ1-1; TRBD1 aligns across 7 bases. J lost 11 bases, V lost 6 bases, and 9 bases had no gene match. Germline assignment: CDR1 MNHEY and CDR2 SMNVEV (reference sequence). The CDR3 length is 12 residues. CDR3 bases: TGTGCCAGCAGAACAGGGGTTGGGAAGGCTTTCTTT. This sequence encodes CASRTGVGKAFF.

CDR3 sequence: CASSLGQANTEAFF. The DNA of the CDR3 is TGTGCCAGCAGCTTAGGACAAGCTAACACTGAAGCTTTCTTT. The V gene is TRBV13, the J gene TRBJ1-1; D is ambiguous. The germline V gene encodes CDR1 PRHDT and CDR2 FYEKMQ (reference sequence). The CDR3 is 14 amino acids. V was shortened by 0 bases and J by 2 bases, with 7 bases between the two germline ends.

CDR3: CASSPGGTGVNTEAFF. CDR3 nucleotides: TGTGCCAGCAGTCCGGGGGGCACAGGGGTGAACACTGAAGCTTTCTTT. The chain has TRBV27 and TRBJ1-1; TRBD1 aligns across 7 bases. The CDR3 is 16 amino acids. The V gene's germline CDR1 is MNHEY and CDR2 SMNVEV (reference sequence). V shed 5 bases, J shed 0 bases, and the junction held 9 bases outside the gene matches.

The genes are TRBV7-9 and TRBJ1-5, with D tentatively TRBD1 (5 bases). Between the trimmed V and J ends, which lost 0 bases and 9 bases, there was a span of 12 bases. The CDR3 contains 14 residues. CDR1 is SEHNR and CDR2 is FQNEAQ in the germline V gene (reference sequence). The CDR3 sequence is CASSLAGVPGPQHF. CDR3 DNA: TGTGCCAGCAGCTTAGCGGGGGTCCCCGGGCCCCAGCATTTT.